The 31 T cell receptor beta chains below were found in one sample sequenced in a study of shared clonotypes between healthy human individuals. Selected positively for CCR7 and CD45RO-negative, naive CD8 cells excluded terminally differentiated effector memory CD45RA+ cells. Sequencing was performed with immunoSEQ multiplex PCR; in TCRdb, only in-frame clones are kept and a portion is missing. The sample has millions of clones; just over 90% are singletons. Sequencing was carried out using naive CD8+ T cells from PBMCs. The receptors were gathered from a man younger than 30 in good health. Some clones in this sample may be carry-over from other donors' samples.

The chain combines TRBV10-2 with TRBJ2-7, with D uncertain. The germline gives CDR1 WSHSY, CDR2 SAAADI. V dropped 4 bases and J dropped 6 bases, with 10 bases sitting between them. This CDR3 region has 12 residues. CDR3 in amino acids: CASSGTPFEQYF. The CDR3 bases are TGCGCCAGCAGTGGCACCCCGTTCGAGCAGTACTTC.

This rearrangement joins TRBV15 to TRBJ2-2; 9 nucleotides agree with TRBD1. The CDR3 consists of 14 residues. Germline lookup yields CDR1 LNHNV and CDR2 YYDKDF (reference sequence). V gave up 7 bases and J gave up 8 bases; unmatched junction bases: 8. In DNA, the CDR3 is TGTGCCACCATTGGGACAGGGCGTACAGGGGAGCTGTTTTTT. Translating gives CATIGTGRTGELFF.

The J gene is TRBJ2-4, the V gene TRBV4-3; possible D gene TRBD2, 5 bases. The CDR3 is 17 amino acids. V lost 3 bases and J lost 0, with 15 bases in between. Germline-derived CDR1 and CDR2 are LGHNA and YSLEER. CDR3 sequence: CASSQETRTLAKNIQYF. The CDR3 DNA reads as TGCGCCAGCAGCCAGGAAACTAGGACCTTAGCCAAAAACATTCAGTACTTC.

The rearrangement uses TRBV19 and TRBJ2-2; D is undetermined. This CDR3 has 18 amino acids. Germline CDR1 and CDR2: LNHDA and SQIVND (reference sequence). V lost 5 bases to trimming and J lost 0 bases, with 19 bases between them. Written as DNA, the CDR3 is TGTGCCAGTAGTGAAGTAAAAGTTGGCGTCGCGAACACCGGGGAGCTGTTTTTT. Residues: CASSEVKVGVANTGELFF.

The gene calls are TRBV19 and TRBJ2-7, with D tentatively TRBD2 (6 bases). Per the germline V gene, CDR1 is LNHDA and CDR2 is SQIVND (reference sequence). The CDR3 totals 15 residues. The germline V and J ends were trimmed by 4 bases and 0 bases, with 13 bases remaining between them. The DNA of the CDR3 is TGTGCCAGTAGTACGGGACTTGAGAGCTCCTACGAGCAGTACTTC. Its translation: CASSTGLESSYEQYF.

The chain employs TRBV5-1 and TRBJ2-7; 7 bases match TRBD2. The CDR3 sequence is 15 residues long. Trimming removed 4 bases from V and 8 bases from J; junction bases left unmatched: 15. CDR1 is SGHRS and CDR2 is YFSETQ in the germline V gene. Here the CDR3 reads CASSPVRAGEVQQYF. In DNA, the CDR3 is TGCGCCAGCAGCCCGGTCCGTGCGGGAGAGGTTCAGCAGTACTTC.

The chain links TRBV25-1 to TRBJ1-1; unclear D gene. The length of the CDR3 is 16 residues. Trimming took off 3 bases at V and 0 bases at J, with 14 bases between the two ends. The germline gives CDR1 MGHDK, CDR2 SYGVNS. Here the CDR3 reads CASSEWKHLLNTEAFF. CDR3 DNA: TGTGCCAGCAGTGAGTGGAAACACCTTTTGAACACTGAAGCTTTCTTT. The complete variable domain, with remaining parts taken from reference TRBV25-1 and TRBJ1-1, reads EADIYQTPRYLVIGTGKKITLECSQTMGHDKMYWYQQDPGMELHLIHYSYGVNSTEKGDLSSESTVSRIRTEHFPLTLESARPSHTSQYLCASSEWKHLLNTEAFFGQGTRLTVV.

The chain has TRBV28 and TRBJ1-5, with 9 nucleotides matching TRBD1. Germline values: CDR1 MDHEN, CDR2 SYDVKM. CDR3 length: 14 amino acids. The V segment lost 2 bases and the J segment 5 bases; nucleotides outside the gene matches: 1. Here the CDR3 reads CASSLRTGDQPQHF. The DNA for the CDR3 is TGTGCCAGCAGTTTAAGGACAGGGGATCAGCCCCAGCATTTT.

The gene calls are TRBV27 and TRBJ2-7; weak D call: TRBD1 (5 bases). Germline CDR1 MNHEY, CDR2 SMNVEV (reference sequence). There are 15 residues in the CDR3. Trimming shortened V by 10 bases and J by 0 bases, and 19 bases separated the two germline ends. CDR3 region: CATSPIQGSSYEQYF. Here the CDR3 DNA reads TGTGCCACTTCACCCATTCAGGGTAGCTCCTACGAGCAGTACTTC.

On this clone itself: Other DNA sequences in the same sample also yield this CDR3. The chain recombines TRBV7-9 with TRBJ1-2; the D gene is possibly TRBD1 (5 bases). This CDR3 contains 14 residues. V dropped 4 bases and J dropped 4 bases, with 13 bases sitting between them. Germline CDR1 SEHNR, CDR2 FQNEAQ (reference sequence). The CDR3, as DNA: TGTGCCAGCAGCTCTGGGACGGGGTTCTATGGCTACACCTTC. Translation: CASSSGTGFYGYTF.

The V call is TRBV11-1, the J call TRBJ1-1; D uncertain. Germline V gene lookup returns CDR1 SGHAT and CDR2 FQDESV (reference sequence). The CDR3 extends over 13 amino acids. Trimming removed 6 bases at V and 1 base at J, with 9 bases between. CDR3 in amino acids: CASRKSENTEAFF. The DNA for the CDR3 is TGTGCCAGCAGGAAAAGCGAGAACACTGAAGCTTTCTTT.

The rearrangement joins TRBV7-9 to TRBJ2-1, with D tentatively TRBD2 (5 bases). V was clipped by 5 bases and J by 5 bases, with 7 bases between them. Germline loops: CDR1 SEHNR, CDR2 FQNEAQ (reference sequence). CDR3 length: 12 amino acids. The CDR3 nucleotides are TGTGCCAGCAGCGACGGGAACAATGAGCAGTTCTTC. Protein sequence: CASSDGNNEQFF.

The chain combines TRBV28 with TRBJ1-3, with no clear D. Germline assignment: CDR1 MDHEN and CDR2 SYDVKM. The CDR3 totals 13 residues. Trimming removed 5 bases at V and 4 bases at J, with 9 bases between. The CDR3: CASSREDGNTIYF. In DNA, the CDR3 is TGTGCCAGCAGTCGGGAAGACGGAAACACCATATATTTT.

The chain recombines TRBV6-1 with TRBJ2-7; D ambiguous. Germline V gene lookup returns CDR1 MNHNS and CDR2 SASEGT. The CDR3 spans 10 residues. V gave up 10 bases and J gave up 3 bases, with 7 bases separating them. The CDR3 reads CATYSYEQYF. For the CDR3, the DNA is TGTGCCACCTACAGCTACGAGCAGTACTTC.

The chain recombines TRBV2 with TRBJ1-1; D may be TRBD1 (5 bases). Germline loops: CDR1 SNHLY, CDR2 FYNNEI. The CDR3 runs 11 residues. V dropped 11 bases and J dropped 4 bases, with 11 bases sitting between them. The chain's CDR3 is CAGGKVTEAFF. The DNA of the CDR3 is TGTGCCGGGGGGAAGGTCACTGAAGCTTTCTTT.

This chain's CDR3 is CASRPDRGNTGELFF. CDR3 coding DNA: TGTGCCAGCAGACCCGACAGGGGGAACACCGGGGAGCTGTTTTTT. The V and J genes are TRBV27 and TRBJ2-2, with 8 bases that match TRBD1. The V and J ends lost 6 bases and 1 base, in that order; junction bases with no gene match: 4. This CDR3 comprises 15 residues. CDR1 is MNHEY and CDR2 is SMNVEV in the germline V gene (reference sequence).

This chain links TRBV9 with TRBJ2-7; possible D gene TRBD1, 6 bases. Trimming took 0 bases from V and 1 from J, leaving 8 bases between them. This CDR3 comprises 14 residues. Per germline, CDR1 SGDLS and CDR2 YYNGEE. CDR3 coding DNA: TGTGCCAGCAGCGTAGACAGGGTATCCTACGAGCAGTACTTC. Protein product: CASSVDRVSYEQYF. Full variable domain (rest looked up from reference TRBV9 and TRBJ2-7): DSGVTQTPKHLITATGQRVTLRCSPRSGDLSVYWYQQSLDQGLQFLIQYYNGEERAKGNILERFSAQQFPDLHSELNLSSLELGDSALYFCASSVDRVSYEQYFGPGTRLTVT.

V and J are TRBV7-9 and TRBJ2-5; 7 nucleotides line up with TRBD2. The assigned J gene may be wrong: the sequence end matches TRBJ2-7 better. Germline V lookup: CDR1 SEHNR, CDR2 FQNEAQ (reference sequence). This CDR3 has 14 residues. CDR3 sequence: CASSLAGRIGEQYF. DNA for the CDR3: TGTGCCAGCAGCTTAGCCGGGAGGATTGGCGAGCAGTACTTC.

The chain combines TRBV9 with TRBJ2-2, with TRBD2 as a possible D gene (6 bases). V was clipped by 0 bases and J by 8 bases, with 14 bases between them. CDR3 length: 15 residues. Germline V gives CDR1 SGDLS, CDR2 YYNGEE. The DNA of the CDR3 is TGTGCCAGCAGCGTAGTGAACGGGAGAACAGGGGAGCTGTTTTTT. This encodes CASSVVNGRTGELFF.

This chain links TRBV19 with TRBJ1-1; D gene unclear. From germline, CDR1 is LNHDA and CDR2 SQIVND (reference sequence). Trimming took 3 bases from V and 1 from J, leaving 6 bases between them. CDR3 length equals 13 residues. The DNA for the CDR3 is TGTGCCAGTAGTATCTTGCCGAACACTGAAGCTTTCTTT. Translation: CASSILPNTEAFF. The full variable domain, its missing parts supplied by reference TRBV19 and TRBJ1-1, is DGGITQSPKYLFRKEGQNVTLSCEQNLNHDAMYWYRQDPGQGLRLIYYSQIVNDFQKGDIAEGYSVSREKKESFPLTVTSAQKNPTAFYLCASSILPNTEAFFGQGTRLTVV.

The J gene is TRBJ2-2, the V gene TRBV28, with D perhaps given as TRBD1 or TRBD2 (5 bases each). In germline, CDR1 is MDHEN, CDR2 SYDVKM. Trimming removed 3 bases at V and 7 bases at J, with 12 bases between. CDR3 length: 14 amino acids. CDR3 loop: CASSLTGRVGELFF. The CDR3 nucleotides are TGTGCCAGCAGTTTGACGGGGCGTGTCGGGGAGCTGTTTTTT.

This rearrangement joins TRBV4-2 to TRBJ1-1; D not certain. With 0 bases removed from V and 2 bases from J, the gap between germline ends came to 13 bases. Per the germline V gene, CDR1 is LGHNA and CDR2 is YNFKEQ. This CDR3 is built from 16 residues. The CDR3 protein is CASSQERYRPNTEAFF. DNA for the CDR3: TGTGCCAGCAGCCAAGAAAGATATCGACCCAACACTGAAGCTTTCTTT.

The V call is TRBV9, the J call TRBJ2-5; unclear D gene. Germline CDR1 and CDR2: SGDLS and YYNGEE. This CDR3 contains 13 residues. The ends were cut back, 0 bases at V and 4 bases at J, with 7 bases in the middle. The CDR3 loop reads CASSVEVRETQYF. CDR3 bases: TGTGCCAGCAGCGTAGAGGTCAGAGAGACCCAGTACTTC.

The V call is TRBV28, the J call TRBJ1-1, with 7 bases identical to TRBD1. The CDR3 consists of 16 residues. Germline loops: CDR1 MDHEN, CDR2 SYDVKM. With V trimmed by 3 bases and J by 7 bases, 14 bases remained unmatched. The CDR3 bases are TGTGCCAGCAGTTTGCCCACGGAAACAGGGGCCATTGAAGCTTTCTTT. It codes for CASSLPTETGAIEAFF.

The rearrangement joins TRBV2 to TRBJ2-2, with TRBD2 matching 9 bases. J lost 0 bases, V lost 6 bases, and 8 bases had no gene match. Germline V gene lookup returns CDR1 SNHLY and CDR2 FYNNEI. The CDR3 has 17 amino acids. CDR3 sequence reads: CASSSPSGAPNTGELFF. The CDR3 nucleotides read TGTGCCAGCAGCTCCCCTAGCGGGGCTCCGAACACCGGGGAGCTGTTTTTT.

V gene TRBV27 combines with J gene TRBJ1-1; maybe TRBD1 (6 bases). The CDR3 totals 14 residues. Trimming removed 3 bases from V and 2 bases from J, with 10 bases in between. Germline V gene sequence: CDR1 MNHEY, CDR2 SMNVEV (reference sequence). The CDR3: CASSFTGHNTEAFF. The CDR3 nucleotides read TGTGCCAGCAGTTTTACAGGGCATAACACTGAAGCTTTCTTT.

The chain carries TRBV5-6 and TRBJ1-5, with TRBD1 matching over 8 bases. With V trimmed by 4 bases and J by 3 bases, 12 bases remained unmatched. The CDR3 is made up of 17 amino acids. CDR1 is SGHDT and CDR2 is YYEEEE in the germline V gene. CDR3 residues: CASSTSRDRISNQPQHF. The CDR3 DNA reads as TGTGCCAGCAGCACCTCCCGGGACAGGATCTCCAATCAGCCCCAGCATTTT.

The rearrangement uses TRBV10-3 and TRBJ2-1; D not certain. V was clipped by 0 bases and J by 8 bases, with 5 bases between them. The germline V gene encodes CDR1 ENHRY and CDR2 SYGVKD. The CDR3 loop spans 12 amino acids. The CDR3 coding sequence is TGTGCCATCAGTGAGTCGTACTATGAGCAGTTCTTC. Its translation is CAISESYYEQFF.

The CDR3 protein is CASSLVELDREEPNTGELFF. The CDR3, as DNA: TGCGCCAGCAGCTTGGTAGAATTGGACCGGGAGGAACCGAACACCGGGGAGCTGTTTTTT. The V gene is TRBV5-1, the J gene TRBJ2-2; 7 nucleotides match TRBD2. Germline loops: CDR1 SGHRS, CDR2 YFSETQ. V trimming: 0 bases; J trimming: 0 bases; junction bases outside the gene matches: 14. The CDR3 runs to 20 residues.

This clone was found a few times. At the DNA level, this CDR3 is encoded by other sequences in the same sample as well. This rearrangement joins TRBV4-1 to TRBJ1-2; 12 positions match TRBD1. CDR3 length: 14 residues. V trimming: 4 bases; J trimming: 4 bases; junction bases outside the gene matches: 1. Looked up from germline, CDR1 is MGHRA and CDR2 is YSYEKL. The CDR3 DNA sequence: TGCGCCAGCAGCCCGGGACAGGGGGCCTATGGCTACACCTTC. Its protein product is CASSPGQGAYGYTF.

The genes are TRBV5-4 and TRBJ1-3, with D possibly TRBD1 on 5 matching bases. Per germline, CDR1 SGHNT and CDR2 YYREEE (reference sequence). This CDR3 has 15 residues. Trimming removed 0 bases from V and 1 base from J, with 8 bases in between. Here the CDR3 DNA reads TGTGCCAGCAGCTTGGGCGCAGGGTCTGGAAACACCATATATTTT. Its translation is CASSLGAGSGNTIYF.